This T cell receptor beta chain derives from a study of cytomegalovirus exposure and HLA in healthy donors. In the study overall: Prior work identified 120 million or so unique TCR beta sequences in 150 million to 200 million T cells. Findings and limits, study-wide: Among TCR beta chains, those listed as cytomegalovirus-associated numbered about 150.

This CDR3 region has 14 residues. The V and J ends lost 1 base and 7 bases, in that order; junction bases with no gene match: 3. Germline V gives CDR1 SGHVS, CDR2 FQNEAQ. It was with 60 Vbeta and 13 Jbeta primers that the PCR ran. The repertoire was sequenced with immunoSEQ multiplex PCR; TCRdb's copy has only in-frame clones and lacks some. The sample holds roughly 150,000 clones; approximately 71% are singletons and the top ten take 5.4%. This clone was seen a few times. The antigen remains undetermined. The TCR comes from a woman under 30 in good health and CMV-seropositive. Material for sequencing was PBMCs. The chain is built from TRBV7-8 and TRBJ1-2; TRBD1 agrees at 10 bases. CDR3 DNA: TGTGCCAGCAGCTTAGAGACAGGGGGCCGTGGCTACACCTTC. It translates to CASSLETGGRGYTF.